The 8 T cell receptor beta chains given below trace back to one sample, sequenced in a study of spatial heterogeneity in lung cancer. Using its own MiXCR run on the 5' RACE reads, TCRdb lists one record per CDR3 protein. Of some 83,000 distinct CDR3 sequences listed, under 8.5% are singletons. The time point denotes: sample taken at primary tumor resection. The material was PBMCs, obtained at surgery. These receptor sequences come from a male donor with early-stage non-small cell lung cancer.

This clonotype was observed a handful of times. The chain couples TRBV6-2 or TRBV6-3 to TRBJ2-5, with 10 bases aligning to TRBD2. The CDR3 sequence is 18 residues long. The germline V gene encodes CDR1 MNHEY and CDR2 SVGEGT. The trim removed 2 bases at V and 6 bases at J, leaving 15 bases unmatched. CDR3 coding DNA: TGTGCCAGCAGTTACGCCCAAGCTAGCGGGAGTGGAGGAAAGACCCAGTACTTC. It codes for CASSYAQASGSGGKTQYF.

This clonotype is categorized as medium-sized (0.01 to 0.1%). The V call is TRBV29-1, the J call TRBJ1-5; D is ambiguous. Trimming stripped 7 bases from V and 2 bases from J, with 15 bases between. Per germline, CDR1 SQVTM and CDR2 ANQGSEA. The CDR3 runs to 14 residues. CDR3 protein: CSAGEGMGNQPQHF. In nucleotides, the CDR3 is TGCAGCGCAGGAGAGGGAATGGGCAATCAGCCCCAGCATTTT.

The V gene is TRBV6-6, the J gene TRBJ1-1, with D possibly matching TRBD1 (6 bases). The CDR3 loop spans 16 amino acids. The ends were cut back, 5 bases at V and 1 base at J, with 17 bases in the middle. Germline V CDR1 and CDR2: MNHNY, SVGAGI (reference sequence). CDR3 DNA sequence: TGTGCCAGCAGTCTTAACAGGGCTTCGGCGAACACTGAAGCTTTCTTT. The encoded protein is CASSLNRASANTEAFF.

As regards this clonotype: A much larger clone differs by one base, so this may be a read error. The CDR3 coding sequence is TGTGCCAGCAGCTTATGGGTGGAAAACATTCAGTACTTC. Amino acids: CASSLWVENIQYF. V and J are TRBV7-2 and TRBJ2-4; D remains unclear. Trimming stripped 2 bases from V and 5 bases from J, with 7 bases between. The CDR3 runs to 13 residues. Germline V lookup: CDR1 SGHTA, CDR2 FQGNSA.

There are many counts of this clonotype. The gene calls are TRBV5-1 and TRBJ1-1; D is unresolved. Germline V gives CDR1 SGHRS, CDR2 YFSETQ. The V end was cut by 1 base, the J end by 2 bases, with 6 bases between. There are 13 residues in the CDR3. CDR3 protein: CASSLKGNTEAFF. The CDR3, as DNA: TGCGCCAGCAGCTTGAAGGGTAACACTGAAGCTTTCTTT.

Ten or more counts support this clonotype. The rearrangement uses TRBV6-5 and TRBJ2-1, with D hard to call. Trimming took off 6 bases at V and 6 bases at J, with 9 bases between the two ends. The V gene's germline CDR1 is MNHEY and CDR2 SVGAGI. There are 12 residues in the CDR3. CDR3 sequence: CASRPGSNEQFF. The CDR3 DNA reads TGTGCCAGCAGACCTGGAAGCAATGAGCAGTTCTTC.

The rearrangement uses TRBV9 and TRBJ2-7; D is uncertain. CDR3 length: 15 amino acids. The germline gives CDR1 SGDLS, CDR2 YYNGEE. The V and J ends lost 0 bases and 0 bases respectively, with 10 bases between them. CDR3 coding DNA: TGTGCCAGCAGCGTAGGGACGGTAAGCTCCTACGAGCAGTACTTC. Amino acid sequence: CASSVGTVSSYEQYF.

This clonotype has only a few counts. The chain links TRBV30 to TRBJ1-1, with D possibly being TRBD1 (5 bases). Germline-derived CDR1 and CDR2 are GTSNPN and SVGIG (reference sequence). The CDR3 is 13 residues long. Trimming shortened V by 3 bases and J by 6 bases, and 14 bases separated the two germline ends. DNA of the CDR3: TGTGCCTGGAGGGGGGGGAGAAACGCTGAAGCTTTCTTT. Its protein product is CAWRGGRNAEAFF.